A selection of T cell receptor beta chains follows, all from one sample in a study of cytomegalovirus exposure and HLA in healthy donors. Profiled with immunoSEQ multiplex PCR; TCRdb holds only in-frame clones, not every one. The repertoire holds approximately 130,000 clones, 85% seen once, with approximately 6.7% in the top ten. Sequencing was done on a sample of PBMCs. The receptors were sampled from a woman in her thirties in good health and CMV-seropositive. CDR3s include the opening cysteine and the closing phenylalanine or tryptophan. D genes are given only for firm matches. Part of the rows lack a size; the others show once, few, many or a class for expanded clones.

>TRBV7-9|TRBD1|TRBJ1-2|.
TGTGCCAGCAGTTTACAGGGGAACTATGGCTACACCTTC
CASSLQGNYGYTF
>TRBV11-2|.|TRBJ1-1|once
TGTGCCAGCAGCTTTACAGGGACCACTGAAGCTTTCTTT
CASSFTGTTEAFF
>TRBV7-9|.|TRBJ1-5|.
TGTGCCAGCAGCTTAGACGGGCAGCCCCAGCATTTT
CASSLDGQPQHF
>TRBV6-5|TRBD1|TRBJ1-6|.
TGTGCCAGCAGTGTACAGGGGGCGCGGGCACCCCTCCACTTT
CASSVQGARAPLHF
>TRBV19|.|TRBJ2-2|.
TGTGCCAGTTGGGGCTTCACCGGGGAGCTGTTTTTT
CASWGFTGELFF
>TRBV5-1|.|TRBJ2-1|.
TGCGCCAGCAGCTTGGAATACAGGGTAGGAATCGATGAGCAGTTCTTC
CASSLEYRVGIDEQFF
>TRBV18|TRBD1|TRBJ1-6|.
TGTGCCAGCTCACCACAACAGGGGGATAATTCACCCCTCCACTTT
CASSPQQGDNSPLHF
>TRBV12-2|.|TRBJ1-2|.
TGTGCAAGTCGCTTTACTGGGACAAATCACTATGGCTACACCTTC
CASRFTGTNHYGYTF
>TRBV6-5|.|TRBJ2-3|.
TGTGCCAGCAGTCACACCGCACTAGGGATAGATACGCAGTATTTT
CASSHTALGIDTQYF
>TRBV10-3|.|TRBJ1-6|.
TGTGCCATCAGCCCCGGAGCGAATTCACCCCTCCACTTT
CAISPGANSPLHF
>TRBV29-1|TRBD1|TRBJ2-3|.
TGCAGCGTTTCGGGACAGCTCACAGATACGCAGTATTTT
CSVSGQLTDTQYF
>TRBV5-1|.|TRBJ2-2|.
TGCGCCAGCAGCTCGACAGGTTCCACCGGGGAGCTGTTTTTT
CASSSTGSTGELFF
>TRBV5-1|TRBD2|TRBJ2-5|.
TGCGCCAGCAGCCCGGGGGGAGAAGAGACCCAGTACTTC
CASSPGGEETQYF
>TRBV19|.|TRBJ2-5|.
TGTGCCAGTAGGAGGGGGGGCCCGTCCCAAGAGACCCAGTACTTC
CASRRGGPSQETQYF
>TRBV5-6|.|TRBJ1-2|few
TGTGCCAGCAGCTTGACAGCTAACTATGGCTACACCTTC
CASSLTANYGYTF
>TRBV2|.|TRBJ1-5|.
TGTGCCAGCAGTGGGCAGGGGCTTAGCAATCAGCCCCAGCATTTT
CASSGQGLSNQPQHF
>TRBV9|.|TRBJ2-2|few
TGTGCCAGCAGGGAGGGACTCTCCAACACCGGGGAGCTGTTTTTT
CASREGLSNTGELFF
>TRBV15|TRBD1|TRBJ1-5|.
TGTGCCACCAGCAGGACAGGGGGAGGGCAGCCCCAGCATTTT
CATSRTGGGQPQHF
>TRBV18|.|TRBJ1-5|.
TGTGCCAGCTCACTCCTCGGGTCACGGGGCAATCAGCCCCAGCATTTT
CASSLLGSRGNQPQHF
>TRBV6-5|.|TRBJ1-1|.
TGTGCCAGCAGGCCGTCTGACAGGTTGGCCACTGAAGCTTTCTTT
CASRPSDRLATEAFF
>TRBV2|.|TRBJ1-5|few
TGTGCCAGCAGTGAAGCGCAATCGAGATCACAGCCCCAGCATTTT
CASSEAQSRSQPQHF
>TRBV9|.|TRBJ2-3|.
TGTGCCAGCAGCTTGGGACACTTCACAGATACGCAGTATTTT
CASSLGHFTDTQYF
>TRBV27|TRBD1|TRBJ1-6|.
TGTGCCAGCAGTTTATCTGGGACAGATCGCTATAATTCACCCCTCCACTTT
CASSLSGTDRYNSPLHF
>TRBV7-9|.|TRBJ1-4|.
TGTGCCAGCAGCTTAGCGGAGGCGAATGAAAAACTGTTTTTT
CASSLAEANEKLFF
>TRBV4-1|.|TRBJ2-2|.
TGCGCCAGCAGACAGCTGAGTAACACCGGGGAGCTGTTTTTT
CASRQLSNTGELFF
>TRBV28|.|TRBJ2-7|.
TGTGCCAGCAGTTTGTCGGACACTACCTACGAGCAGTACTTC
CASSLSDTTYEQYF
>TRBV28|.|TRBJ2-7|.
TGTGCCACCGGGGACTACGAGCAGTACTTC
CATGDYEQYF
>TRBV20-1|.|TRBJ1-1|.
TGCAGTGCCTTAAAGAACACTGAAGCTTTCTTT
CSALKNTEAFF
>TRBV28|.|TRBJ2-1|.
TGTGCCAGCAGTTTAAACCTGCCGGTCTACAATGAGCAGTTCTTC
CASSLNLPVYNEQFF
>TRBV2|.|TRBJ2-4|.
TGTGCCAGCAGTACTCGGACAGTCCTAGCCAAAAACATTCAGTACTTC
CASSTRTVLAKNIQYF
>TRBV7-9|TRBD1|TRBJ2-1|.
TGTGCCAGCAGCTCAGAGGGACAGGGGGGCAATGAGCAGTTCTTC
CASSSEGQGGNEQFF
>TRBV7-9|.|TRBJ2-3|few
TGTGCCAGCTCGAACAGGTACACAGATACGCAGTATTTT
CASSNRYTDTQYF
>TRBV6-5|TRBD1|TRBJ1-2|.
TGTGCCAGCAGTGAAGAAGCAGGGGGCTCTGGCTACACCTTC
CASSEEAGGSGYTF
>TRBV28|.|TRBJ2-7|.
TGTGCCAGCAGTAGTGGCACGGAGGGGCAGTACTTC
CASSSGTEGQYF
>TRBV11-2|.|TRBJ1-2|once
TGTGCCAGCTCTCTGGGGGGGGCAGATGGCTACACCTTC
CASSLGGADGYTF
>TRBV5-1|TRBD1|TRBJ2-3|.
TGCGCCAGCAAGGGGGCCAAGGGCTCAGATACGCAGTATTTT
CASKGAKGSDTQYF
>TRBV7-9|.|TRBJ2-3|once
TGTGCCAGCAGCCTAGGACCCAGGGCAGATACGCAGTATTTT
CASSLGPRADTQYF
>TRBV11-2|.|TRBJ1-3|.
TGTGCCAGCAGCTTAGTTGGGGGCCTCTTTGGCACCATATATTTT
CASSLVGGLFGTIYF
>TRBV14|TRBD1|TRBJ2-7|.
TGTGCCAGCAGCCAAGATGCGAGGGACAGGGGCTCCTACGAGCAGTACTTC
CASSQDARDRGSYEQYF
>TRBV19|TRBD1|TRBJ1-5|.
TGTGCCAGTAGTATATACAGGGGTGGTATAAGCAATCAGCCCCAGCATTTT
CASSIYRGGISNQPQHF
>TRBV5-1|.|TRBJ1-1|.
TGCGCCAGCAGCTTGGGAAGGGGCGAAGTCGGTGAAGCTTTCTTT
CASSLGRGEVGEAFF
>TRBV5-4|.|TRBJ1-2|.
TGTGCCAGCAGCTTGGGGGGAGCCACCCGTGGCTACACCTTC
CASSLGGATRGYTF
>TRBV29-1|TRBD2|TRBJ2-3|.
TGCAGCGTTGGGGAGGGGACCACGCAGTATTTT
CSVGEGTTQYF
>TRBV5-1|.|TRBJ2-7|.
TGCGCCAGCAGTGCCGCCCCGACAGGAGCATCAGGGGACGAGCAGTACTTC
CASSAAPTGASGDEQYF
>TRBV30|.|TRBJ1-4|.
TGTGCCTGGAGTGTCCTGCGGGAAAAACTGTTTTTT
CAWSVLREKLFF
>TRBV5-8|.|TRBJ2-3|few
TGTGCCAGCAGCTTGGCTGCGGGGAGCACAGATACGCAGTATTTT
CASSLAAGSTDTQYF
>TRBV5-1|.|TRBJ2-3|once
TGCGCCAGCAGCCCGACGGGAGTTAGCACAGATACGCAGTATTTT
CASSPTGVSTDTQYF
>TRBV9|TRBD2|TRBJ2-3|.
TGTGCCAGCAGCCTTAGCGGGAGGGTCTCAGATACGCAGTATTTT
CASSLSGRVSDTQYF
>TRBV6-5|.|TRBJ1-1|few
TGTGCCAGCAGTCGGGATGGGGAAGCTTTCTTT
CASSRDGEAFF
>TRBV27|TRBD1|TRBJ1-2|.
TGTGCCAGCAGTTCCCCGGGACAGCTCTATGGCTACACCTTC
CASSSPGQLYGYTF
>TRBV27|.|TRBJ1-2|few
TGTGCCAGCAGTTTAGCAGGGGAGCCCTACTATGGCTACACCTTC
CASSLAGEPYYGYTF
>TRBV5-1|TRBD1|TRBJ1-5|few
TGCGCCAGCAGCTTGGACAGGGGTAATCAGCCCCAGCATTTT
CASSLDRGNQPQHF